This TCR beta chain was retrieved from a study of cytomegalovirus exposure and HLA in healthy donors. In the PCR, 60 Vbeta and 13 Jbeta primers were used. TCRdb's copy holds only in-frame clones and misses some; the assay was immunoSEQ multiplex PCR. The table lists 130,000 to 150,000 clones, around 72% of them singletons. The V segment lost 5 bases and the J segment 0 bases; nucleotides outside the gene matches: 9. Germline V CDR1 and CDR2: SGHTA, FQGNSA. The CDR3 extends over 18 amino acids. The receptor comes from a woman aged 40 to 49 in good health and CMV-seronegative. Sequencing was performed on PBMCs. This sequence joins TRBV7-2 and TRBJ2-1, with 11 bases identical to TRBD2. The CDR3 protein is CASSLLGLADSSYNEQFF. CDR3 nucleotide sequence: TGTGCCAGCAGCCTCCTGGGACTAGCGGATAGCTCCTACAATGAGCAGTTCTTC.